Here is one TCR beta chain with its context. What it binds is unknown. Each CDR3 protein is one row after TCRdb ran MiXCR on the reads. This sample has approximately 100,000 distinct CDR3 sequences, with 35% to 50% found just once. The data stem from a study of T cell repertoires in cytomegalovirus infection. Turning to the study itself: CMV infection together with matching HLA type was indicated by public TCR beta signatures.

Study-level points and caveats: Dominating the ex vivo response were HLA-C-restricted CMV-specific TCR beta clonotypes.

Per germline, CDR1 PRHDT and CDR2 FYEKMQ (reference sequence). The CDR3 runs to 15 residues. The V and J ends lost 6 bases and 9 bases, in that order; junction bases with no gene match: 12. The chain recombines TRBV13 with TRBJ2-1; 9 nucleotides agree with TRBD2. The specimen was CD8+ T cells from cultured PBMCs, collected from culture after CMV antigen stimulation. The receptor comes from a human donor in good health (CMV status not recorded). Some clones in this sample may be carry-over from other donors' samples. The CDR3 region has the DNA TGTGCCAGCAGATCGCGGGGGGGAGTTACCCGTGAGCAGTTCTTC. Its translation is CASRSRGGVTREQFF.